This record concerns one TCR beta chain sequence. In the study's own analysis: Amplification of reference gene primers was used by the study to estimate nucleated cell counts. Method: immunoSEQ multiplex PCR; TCRdb's copy keeps in-frame clones and lacks some. V and J calls and clone size are copied from that table; D and trimming were computed from the DNA. The table has some 250,000 clones, 88% seen once; the top ten hold around 0.8%. This specimen comes from a study of blood T cell repertoires in COVID-19. Study-level background: T cells, B-cell-depleted T cells, or PBMCs provided the cDNA or gDNA that served as material.

Losses at the gene ends were 4 bases for V and 2 bases for J; bases not matched to a gene: 16. The CDR3 contains 18 residues. Germline CDR1 and CDR2: SQVTM and ANQGSEA. The sequence came from a woman aged 30 to 39 with acute or convalescent COVID-19. Sequenced sample: peripheral blood. V gene TRBV29-1 combines with J gene TRBJ2-7, with TRBD2 matching over 11 bases. This chain's CDR3 is CSVADWALKLAGAYEQYF. DNA for the CDR3: TGCAGCGTTGCAGATTGGGCTCTTAAACTAGCGGGAGCCTACGAGCAGTACTTC.